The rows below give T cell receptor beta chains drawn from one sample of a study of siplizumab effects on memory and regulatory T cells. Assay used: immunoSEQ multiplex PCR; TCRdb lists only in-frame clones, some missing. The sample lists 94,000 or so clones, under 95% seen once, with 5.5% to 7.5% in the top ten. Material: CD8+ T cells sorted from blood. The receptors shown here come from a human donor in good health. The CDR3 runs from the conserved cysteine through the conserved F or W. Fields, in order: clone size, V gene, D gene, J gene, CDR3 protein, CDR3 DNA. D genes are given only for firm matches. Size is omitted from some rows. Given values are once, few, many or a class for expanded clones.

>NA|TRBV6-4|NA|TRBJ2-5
CASRPGTWDQETQYF
TGTGCCAGTAGGCCCGGGACCTGGGACCAAGAGACCCAGTACTTC
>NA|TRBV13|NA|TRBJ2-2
CASSSTPGNTGELFF
TGTGCCAGCAGCTCCACCCCCGGGAACACCGGGGAGCTGTTTTTT
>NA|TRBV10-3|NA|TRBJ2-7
CAISGVAERENEQYF
TGTGCCATCAGTGGGGTAGCGGAGAGGGAGAACGAGCAGTACTTC
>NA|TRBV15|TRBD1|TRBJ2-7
CATSPKETGATYEQYF
TGTGCCACCAGTCCTAAAGAGACAGGGGCTACCTACGAGCAGTACTTC
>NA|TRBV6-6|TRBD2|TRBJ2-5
CASSSGLAGGETQYF
TGTGCCAGCAGTTCGGGACTAGCGGGAGGAGAGACCCAGTACTTC
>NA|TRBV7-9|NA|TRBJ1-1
CASSPGEVAEAFF
TGTGCCAGCAGCCCCGGGGAGGTGGCTGAAGCTTTCTTT
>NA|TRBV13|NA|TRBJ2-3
CASSSRRVVDGMDGTDTQYF
TGTGCCAGCAGCTCCCGGAGAGTGGTGGATGGTATGGATGGCACAGATACGCAGTATTTT
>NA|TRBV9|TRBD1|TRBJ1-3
CASSVGQGGNTIYF
TGTGCCAGCAGCGTAGGACAGGGTGGAAACACCATATATTTT
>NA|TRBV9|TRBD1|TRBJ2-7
CASSPYGTGAYEQYF
TGTGCCAGCAGCCCGTACGGGACAGGCGCCTACGAGCAGTACTTC
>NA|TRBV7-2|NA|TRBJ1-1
CASSLVLDLNTEAFF
TGTGCCAGCAGCTTAGTTTTAGACTTGAACACTGAAGCTTTCTTT
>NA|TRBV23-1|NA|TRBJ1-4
CASTVTRDEKLFF
TGCGCCAGCACTGTGACCCGCGATGAAAAACTGTTTTTT
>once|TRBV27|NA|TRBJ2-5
CASSLSGEETQYF
TGTGCCAGCAGTTTATCGGGGGAAGAGACCCAGTACTTC
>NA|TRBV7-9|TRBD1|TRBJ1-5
CASSPATGIRQPQHF
TGTGCCAGCAGCCCTGCGACAGGGATCCGTCAGCCCCAGCATTTT
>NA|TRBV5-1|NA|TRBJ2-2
CASSFLSSPNTGELFF
TGCGCCAGCAGCTTCTTAAGCTCCCCGAACACCGGGGAGCTGTTTTTT
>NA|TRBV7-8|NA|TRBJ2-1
CASSRSPKQEPGREQFF
TGTGCCAGCAGCCGAAGCCCTAAACAAGAACCGGGGCGTGAGCAGTTCTTC
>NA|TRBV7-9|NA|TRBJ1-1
CASSLNSYDEAFF
TGTGCCAGCAGCTTAAACTCCTACGATGAAGCTTTCTTT
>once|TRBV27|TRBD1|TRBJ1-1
CASSLDRSPTEAFF
TGTGCCAGCAGTTTGGACAGGTCTCCCACTGAAGCTTTCTTT
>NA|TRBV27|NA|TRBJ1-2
CASSPIREFNYGYTF
TGTGCCAGCAGTCCCATCCGGGAGTTTAACTATGGCTACACCTTC
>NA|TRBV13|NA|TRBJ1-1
CASSNGWNTEAFF
TGTGCCAGCAGCAACGGCTGGAACACTGAAGCTTTCTTT
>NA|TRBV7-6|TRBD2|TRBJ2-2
CASSLFVGTSGTGELFF
TGTGCCAGCAGCTTATTCGTTGGGACTAGCGGGACCGGGGAGCTGTTTTTT